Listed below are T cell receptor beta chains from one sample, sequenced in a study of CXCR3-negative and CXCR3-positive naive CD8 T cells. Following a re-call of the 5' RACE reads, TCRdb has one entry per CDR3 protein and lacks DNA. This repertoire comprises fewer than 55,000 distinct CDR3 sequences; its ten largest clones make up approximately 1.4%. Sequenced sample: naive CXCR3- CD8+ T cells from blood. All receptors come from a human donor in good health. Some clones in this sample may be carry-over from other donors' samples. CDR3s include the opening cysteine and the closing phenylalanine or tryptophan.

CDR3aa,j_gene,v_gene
CSVEPAGEQETQYF,TRBJ2-5,TRBV29-1
CASSYRGATGELFF,TRBJ2-2,TRBV6-5
CASSLPTSGDTSGELFF,TRBJ2-2,TRBV7-2
CASSQDSGDLAGALYNEQFF,TRBJ2-1,TRBV3-1
CASSGQGEQYF,TRBJ2-7,TRBV13
CASSLSGGTYNEQFF,TRBJ2-1,TRBV5-1
CASSLSGTEAFF,TRBJ1-1,TRBV28
CASSSLVYTEAFF,TRBJ1-1,TRBV27
CASSDSTGTDTQYF,TRBJ2-3,TRBV6-4
CASSEIGTREAFF,TRBJ1-1,TRBV25-1
CSARDLVKGDTGELFF,TRBJ2-2,TRBV20-1
CASNWDGGVETQYF,TRBJ2-5,TRBV7-9
CASSSGKAPLEQYF,TRBJ2-7,TRBV10-3
CASRTRGFHTYEQYF,TRBJ2-7,TRBV7-3
CASSLWRGGELFF,TRBJ2-2,TRBV28
CASSLVGATYEQYF,TRBJ2-7,TRBV5-1
CASSLSGASTDTQYF,TRBJ2-3,TRBV5-6
CASSLESDRYSYEQYF,TRBJ2-7,TRBV5-1
CASPGTAYEQYF,TRBJ2-7,TRBV23-1
CASKGLVTDTQYF,TRBJ2-3,TRBV6-5
CASSLPELNTEAFF,TRBJ1-1,TRBV7-2
CASSETGRAGELFF,TRBJ2-2,TRBV25-1